Here is one TCR beta chain with its context. The study ran its PCR with 60 Vbeta and 13 Jbeta primers. Clones were read by immunoSEQ multiplex PCR, and TCRdb kept only the in-frame ones, dropping some. The table records over 150,000 clones, roughly 80% of them present only once. The sample belongs to a study of cytomegalovirus exposure and HLA in healthy donors. This CDR3 is 12 amino acids long. V was shortened by 10 bases and J by 0 bases, with 8 bases between the two germline ends. The germline CDR1 and CDR2 sequences are SNHLY and FYNNEI. The receptor was derived from a boy younger than 10 in good health and CMV-seronegative. The sequencing input was PBMCs. The chain employs TRBV2 and TRBJ2-3; D is ambiguous. DNA of the CDR3: TGTGCCACTCCTTCTAGCACAGATACGCAGTATTTT. Its protein product is CATPSSTDTQYF.